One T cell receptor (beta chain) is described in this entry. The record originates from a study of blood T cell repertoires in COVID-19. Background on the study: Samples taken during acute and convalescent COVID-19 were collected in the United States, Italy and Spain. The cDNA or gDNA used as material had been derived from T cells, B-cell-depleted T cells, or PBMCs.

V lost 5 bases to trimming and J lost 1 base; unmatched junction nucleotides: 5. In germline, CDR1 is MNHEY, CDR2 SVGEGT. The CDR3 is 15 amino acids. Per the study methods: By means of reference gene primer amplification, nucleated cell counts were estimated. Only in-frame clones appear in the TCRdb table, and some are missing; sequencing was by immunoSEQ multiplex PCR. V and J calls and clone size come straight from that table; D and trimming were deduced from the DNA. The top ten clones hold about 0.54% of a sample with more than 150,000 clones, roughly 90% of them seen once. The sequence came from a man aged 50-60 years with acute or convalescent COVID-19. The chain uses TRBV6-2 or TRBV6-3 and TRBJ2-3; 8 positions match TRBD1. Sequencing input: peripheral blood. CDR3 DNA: TGTGCCAGCAGTGTCCCGGGACAGGGCACAGATACGCAGTATTTT. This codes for CASSVPGQGTDTQYF.